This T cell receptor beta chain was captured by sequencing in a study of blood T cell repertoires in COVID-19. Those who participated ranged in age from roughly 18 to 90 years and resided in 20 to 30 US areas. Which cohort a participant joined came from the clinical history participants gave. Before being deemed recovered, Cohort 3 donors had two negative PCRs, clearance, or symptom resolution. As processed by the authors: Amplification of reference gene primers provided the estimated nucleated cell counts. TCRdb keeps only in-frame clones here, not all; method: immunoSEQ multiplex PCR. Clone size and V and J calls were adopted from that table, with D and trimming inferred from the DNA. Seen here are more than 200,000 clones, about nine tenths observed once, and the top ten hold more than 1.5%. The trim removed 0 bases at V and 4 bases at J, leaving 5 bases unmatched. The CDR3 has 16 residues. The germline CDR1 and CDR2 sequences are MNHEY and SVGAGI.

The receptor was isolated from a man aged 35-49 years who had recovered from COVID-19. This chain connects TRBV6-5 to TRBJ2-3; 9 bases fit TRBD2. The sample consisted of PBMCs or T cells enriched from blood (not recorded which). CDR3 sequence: CASSYSAGGWADTQYF. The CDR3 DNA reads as TGTGCCAGCAGTTACTCGGCGGGAGGGTGGGCAGATACGCAGTATTTT.